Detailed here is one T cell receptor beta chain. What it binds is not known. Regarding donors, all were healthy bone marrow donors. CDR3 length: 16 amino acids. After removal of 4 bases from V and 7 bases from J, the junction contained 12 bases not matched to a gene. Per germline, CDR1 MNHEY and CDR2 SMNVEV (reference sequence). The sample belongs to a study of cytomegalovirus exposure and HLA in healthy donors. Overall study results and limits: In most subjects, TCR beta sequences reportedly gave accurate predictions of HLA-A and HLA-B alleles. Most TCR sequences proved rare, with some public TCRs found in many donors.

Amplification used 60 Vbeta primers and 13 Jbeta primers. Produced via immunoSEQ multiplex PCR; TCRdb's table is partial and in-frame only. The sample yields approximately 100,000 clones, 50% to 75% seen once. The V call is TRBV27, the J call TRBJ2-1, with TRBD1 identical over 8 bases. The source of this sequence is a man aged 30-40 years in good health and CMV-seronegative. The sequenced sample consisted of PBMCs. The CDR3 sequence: CASSSVFATGVNEQFF. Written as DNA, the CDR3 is TGTGCCAGCAGTTCCGTATTCGCGACAGGGGTAAATGAGCAGTTCTTC.